Listed below are T cell receptor beta chains from one sample, sequenced in a study of cytomegalovirus exposure and HLA in healthy donors. Clones were read by immunoSEQ multiplex PCR, and TCRdb kept only the in-frame ones, dropping some. Of fewer than 200,000 clones detected, about 80% appear once; the ten largest clones hold under 0.85%. Sequences were obtained from PBMCs. The receptors were gathered from a boy between 10 and 17 years old in good health and CMV-seronegative. CDR3s include the opening cysteine and the closing phenylalanine or tryptophan. The order of the fields is CDR3 DNA, CDR3 protein, clone size, D gene, J gene, V gene. A D gene is named only where the DNA matches it firmly. Size is omitted from some rows. Given values are once, few, many or a class for expanded clones.

DNA: TGCAGCGTCTGTTACGGTCGGGTGAATGAGCAGTTCTTC
CDR3: CSVCYGRVNEQFF
size: .
D: .
J: TRBJ2-1
V: TRBV29-1

DNA: TGTGCCAGCATCACGGACAGGGCCTCCAATCAGCCCCAGCATTTT
CDR3: CASITDRASNQPQHF
size: .
D: TRBD1
J: TRBJ1-5
V: TRBV2

DNA: TGTGCCTGGAGCAGTAGCGGGGGGTACCAAGAGACCCAGTACTTC
CDR3: CAWSSSGGYQETQYF
size: .
D: TRBD2
J: TRBJ2-5
V: TRBV30

DNA: TGTGCCAGCAGCTTCGACAGTTCCCAGAGGGAGACCCAGTACTTC
CDR3: CASSFDSSQRETQYF
size: .
D: .
J: TRBJ2-5
V: TRBV7-3

DNA: TGCGCCAGCAGTGAAAGCGGGGGTGGAAACACCATATATTTT
CDR3: CASSESGGGNTIYF
size: few
D: .
J: TRBJ1-3
V: TRBV10-2

DNA: TGTGCCAGCAGCTTAGTGGCGGACGAGCAGTACTTC
CDR3: CASSLVADEQYF
size: few
D: .
J: TRBJ2-7
V: TRBV7-8

DNA: TGTGCCAGCAGCTTGCGACAGGGTTCTTTCACCGGGGAGCTGTTTTTT
CDR3: CASSLRQGSFTGELFF
size: .
D: TRBD1
J: TRBJ2-2
V: TRBV11-3

DNA: TGCGCCAGCAGCTTTGGGACACTAGGGAACTATGGCTACACCTTC
CDR3: CASSFGTLGNYGYTF
size: .
D: .
J: TRBJ1-2
V: TRBV5-1

DNA: TGCAGTGCGGGACAGTACGAGCAGTACTTC
CDR3: CSAGQYEQYF
size: once
D: TRBD1
J: TRBJ2-7
V: TRBV20-1

DNA: TGTGCCAGCAGCTTAGAGGGTGGACAGGGTCAGACCCAGTACTTC
CDR3: CASSLEGGQGQTQYF
size: .
D: TRBD1
J: TRBJ2-5
V: TRBV7-2

DNA: TGTGCCTGGAGTCTCAGGGGAAACCAGCCCCAGCATTTT
CDR3: CAWSLRGNQPQHF
size: .
D: .
J: TRBJ1-5
V: TRBV30

DNA: TGTGCCAGCAGCTTGGGGGGGACCGACTATGGCTACACCTTC
CDR3: CASSLGGTDYGYTF
size: few
D: .
J: TRBJ1-2
V: TRBV7-2

DNA: TGTGCCAGCGGACAGGGGGAGGTTTTAAGTGAAAAACTGTTTTTT
CDR3: CASGQGEVLSEKLFF
size: .
D: TRBD1
J: TRBJ1-4
V: TRBV25-1

DNA: TGTGCCACCAGCAGAGTCAAGCAAGGGAGCACTGAAGCTTTCTTT
CDR3: CATSRVKQGSTEAFF
size: .
D: .
J: TRBJ1-1
V: TRBV15

DNA: TGTGCCAGCAGGAGTCAGGGCACCGGGGAGCTGTTTTTT
CDR3: CASRSQGTGELFF
size: .
D: .
J: TRBJ2-2
V: TRBV7-6

DNA: TGTGCCAGCAGCCAAGTGGACGGGGGCACAGATACGCAGTATTTT
CDR3: CASSQVDGGTDTQYF
size: .
D: .
J: TRBJ2-3
V: TRBV4-2

DNA: TGTGCCAGCAGCTTAATGAGCAGCGGGGGGCCAGCAGATACGCAGTATTTT
CDR3: CASSLMSSGGPADTQYF
size: .
D: TRBD2
J: TRBJ2-3
V: TRBV7-2

DNA: TGTGCCAGCAGCCTCCTCGGGACAGGGGACTACGAGCAGTACTTC
CDR3: CASSLLGTGDYEQYF
size: once
D: TRBD1
J: TRBJ2-7
V: TRBV11-3

DNA: TGTGCCAGCAGTTTCCTGGGGACTCTGGCAAACTATGGCTACACCTTC
CDR3: CASSFLGTLANYGYTF
size: .
D: .
J: TRBJ1-2
V: TRBV6-5

DNA: TGTGCCAGCAGCGTGGACAGGGGATTTTATGGCTACACCTTC
CDR3: CASSVDRGFYGYTF
size: once
D: TRBD1
J: TRBJ1-2
V: TRBV5-4

DNA: TGTGCCAGCAGCGGACGGACAGGGGGCGCATACGAGCAGTACTTC
CDR3: CASSGRTGGAYEQYF
size: few
D: TRBD1
J: TRBJ2-7
V: TRBV5-4

DNA: TGTGCCAGCAGCTTCGAGGGGGCCAGGAATCAGCCCCAGCATTTT
CDR3: CASSFEGARNQPQHF
size: .
D: TRBD1
J: TRBJ1-5
V: TRBV7-2

DNA: TGCGCCAGCAGCCAAGATAGCGGGGGAACGGGTTGGCAGTTCTTC
CDR3: CASSQDSGGTGWQFF
size: few
D: TRBD2
J: TRBJ2-1
V: TRBV4-1

DNA: TGTTCCAGCAGCTTAAGCACGCACCGGGACAAGGTGCAGCCCCAGCATTTT
CDR3: CSSSLSTHRDKVQPQHF
size: .
D: .
J: TRBJ1-5
V: TRBV7-9

DNA: TGTGCTAGCGGGGTGTACAGGGGAGATGGCTACACCTTC
CDR3: CASGVYRGDGYTF
size: .
D: TRBD1
J: TRBJ1-2
V: TRBV12-5

DNA: TGTGCCAGCAGGCATGGGACAGCAAATAATTCACCCCTCCACTTT
CDR3: CASRHGTANNSPLHF
size: .
D: TRBD1
J: TRBJ1-6
V: TRBV27

DNA: TGTGCCAGCAGATGGGGCGGCGGAAGCAATGAGCAGTTCTTC
CDR3: CASRWGGGSNEQFF
size: few
D: .
J: TRBJ2-1
V: TRBV25-1

DNA: TGTGCCATCAGTGCCGTAGACAGGGGGCATGGTGGCTACACCTTC
CDR3: CAISAVDRGHGGYTF
size: .
D: TRBD1
J: TRBJ1-2
V: TRBV10-3

DNA: TGTGCCAGCAGCTCAACGGGACTAGCGGGCCGGAGCTCCTACAATGAGCAGTTCTTC
CDR3: CASSSTGLAGRSSYNEQFF
size: .
D: TRBD2
J: TRBJ2-1
V: TRBV7-9

DNA: TGCAGCGTTGCACGACAGGGGACGAACACTGAAGCTTTCTTT
CDR3: CSVARQGTNTEAFF
size: .
D: TRBD1
J: TRBJ1-1
V: TRBV29-1

DNA: TGTGCCAGCTCACCAGGTAGGACAGGCGAAAAACTGTTTTTT
CDR3: CASSPGRTGEKLFF
size: .
D: TRBD1
J: TRBJ1-4
V: TRBV18

DNA: TGTGCCAGCAGTTCCAGACTAATCGCCTACGAGCAGTACTTC
CDR3: CASSSRLIAYEQYF
size: .
D: .
J: TRBJ2-7
V: TRBV27

DNA: TGTGCCAGCAGCCCCCTGGGCAGGTCCGCATCCTACGAGCAGTACTTC
CDR3: CASSPLGRSASYEQYF
size: .
D: .
J: TRBJ2-7
V: TRBV5-4

DNA: TGTGCCAGCTCACCGGCGTTGAGGGAAAGGGGCACAGATACGCAGTATTTT
CDR3: CASSPALRERGTDTQYF
size: .
D: .
J: TRBJ2-3
V: TRBV18

DNA: TGTGCCAGCAGTCCGTCGAACACTGAAGCTTTCTTT
CDR3: CASSPSNTEAFF
size: few
D: .
J: TRBJ1-1
V: TRBV6-1

DNA: TGTGCCAGCAGCGGCCGAGGGGGGGCAGCTTTCTTT
CDR3: CASSGRGGAAFF
size: few
D: .
J: TRBJ1-1
V: TRBV5-4

DNA: TGTGCCAGCAGGGGTTACAGGGAGAACTATGGCTACACCTTC
CDR3: CASRGYRENYGYTF
size: .
D: .
J: TRBJ1-2
V: TRBV6-5

DNA: TGTGCCTGGAGTGTCCCCTATAGCGGCCATAGCTCCTACGAGCAGTACTTC
CDR3: CAWSVPYSGHSSYEQYF
size: once
D: .
J: TRBJ2-7
V: TRBV30

DNA: TGCAGCGTCGCCTCAACGGGACAGCCGAACACTGAAGCTTTCTTT
CDR3: CSVASTGQPNTEAFF
size: .
D: TRBD1
J: TRBJ1-1
V: TRBV29-1

DNA: TGTGCCAGCAGCCTCGGGACAGACTACCCCGAGCAGTACTTC
CDR3: CASSLGTDYPEQYF
size: .
D: TRBD1
J: TRBJ2-7
V: TRBV6-5

DNA: TGTGCCAGCAGCGGGGGGCCTGGCTATGGCTACACCTTC
CDR3: CASSGGPGYGYTF
size: .
D: .
J: TRBJ1-2
V: TRBV9

DNA: TGTGCCAGCAGTGAAGCTAGGTTTGGCGGGAGGCTCAATGAGCAGTTCTTC
CDR3: CASSEARFGGRLNEQFF
size: .
D: TRBD2
J: TRBJ2-1
V: TRBV2

DNA: TGCGCCAGCAGCGGAGCGGTACAGGGGAATAACTATGGCTACACCTTC
CDR3: CASSGAVQGNNYGYTF
size: .
D: TRBD1
J: TRBJ1-2
V: TRBV4-1

DNA: TGTGCCAGCTCACCATCCCAAATCAGGGGGCAAGCTTTCTTT
CDR3: CASSPSQIRGQAFF
size: few
D: TRBD1
J: TRBJ1-1
V: TRBV18

DNA: TGTGCCAGCAGCTTAGACGGCAGGTTGAACACTGAAGCTTTCTTT
CDR3: CASSLDGRLNTEAFF
size: .
D: .
J: TRBJ1-1
V: TRBV7-9

DNA: TGCAGCGTTGATCGCGGGTCCGAGCAGTACTTC
CDR3: CSVDRGSEQYF
size: few
D: .
J: TRBJ2-7
V: TRBV29-1

DNA: TGTGCCAGCAGCGTAGACTCTAGCACAGATACGCAGTATTTT
CDR3: CASSVDSSTDTQYF
size: few
D: .
J: TRBJ2-3
V: TRBV9

DNA: TGTGCCAGCAGTTCTGGGACTGACGGCTCCTACAATGAGCAGTTCTTC
CDR3: CASSSGTDGSYNEQFF
size: .
D: .
J: TRBJ2-1
V: TRBV6-6

DNA: TGTGCCAGCAGCTTAGCAGGGTCGTATGGCTACACCTTC
CDR3: CASSLAGSYGYTF
size: few
D: .
J: TRBJ1-2
V: TRBV13

DNA: TGTGCTAGTGGTCAGGGGGGCACAGATACGCAGTATTTT
CDR3: CASGQGGTDTQYF
size: .
D: TRBD1
J: TRBJ2-3
V: TRBV12-5